The 9 T cell receptor beta chains in this list originate from one sample, sequenced in a study of cytomegalovirus exposure and HLA in healthy donors. Primers: 60 Vbeta forward and 13 Jbeta reverse. Using immunoSEQ multiplex PCR, the repertoire was profiled, and TCRdb retains in-frame clones only, with some absent. Of about 210,000 clones listed, around 80% are singletons. Sequencing was performed on PBMCs. Receptors were obtained from a man aged 35-49 years in good health and CMV-seropositive.

The CDR3 coding sequence is TGTGCCAGCTCACCGATGACAGGGGGTCAAGAGACCCAGTACTTC. Protein sequence: CASSPMTGGQETQYF. The chain combines TRBV18 with TRBJ2-5; 9 positions agree with TRBD1. The CDR3 loop spans 15 amino acids. The junction had 4 bases not matched to a gene; V was cut back by 3 bases and J by 2 bases. Germline V gene lookup returns CDR1 KGHSH and CDR2 LQKENI.

This clone was seen only a few times. The chain couples TRBV27 to TRBJ2-7; 9 nucleotides align to TRBD1. J lost 6 bases, V lost 6 bases, and 6 bases had no gene match. Germline assignment: CDR1 MNHEY and CDR2 SMNVEV (reference sequence). The CDR3 sequence is 13 residues long. CDR3: CASRDRGVGEQYF. The CDR3 region has the DNA TGTGCCAGCAGAGACAGGGGGGTCGGCGAGCAGTACTTC.

The chain couples TRBV6-1 to TRBJ1-1; tentative D call: TRBD1 (5 bases). Germline loops: CDR1 MNHNS, CDR2 SASEGT. The CDR3 contains 14 residues. V lost 7 bases to trimming and J lost 2 bases, with 14 bases between them. Here the CDR3 DNA reads TGTGCCAGCACTCTACGGGGGGGTAACACTGAAGCTTTCTTT. Its translation is CASTLRGGNTEAFF.

The count of this clone is one. The chain joins TRBV28 to TRBJ2-2; a possible D gene is TRBD1 (5 bases). The V gene lost 4 bases and the J gene lost 0 bases, with 12 bases spanning the gap. The CDR3 runs 16 residues. Germline CDR1 reads MDHEN; CDR2 reads SYDVKM. In DNA form, the CDR3 reads TGTGCCAGCAGTTCGATGTCGACAGCGAACACCGGGGAGCTGTTTTTT. This codes for CASSSMSTANTGELFF.

The V and J genes are TRBV7-2 and TRBJ1-1; no clear D. V lost 1 base to trimming and J lost 0 bases, with 9 bases between them. The CDR3 loop spans 15 amino acids. Per the germline V gene, CDR1 is SGHTA and CDR2 is FQGNSA. CDR3 in DNA: TGTGCCAGCAGCTTAGAAATCCTAATGAACACTGAAGCTTTCTTT. This translates into CASSLEILMNTEAFF.

This clone was seen more than once but under ten times. This chain uses TRBV29-1 with TRBJ1-4; TRBD1 might be the D (5 bases). This CDR3 spans 14 amino acids. In germline, CDR1 is SQVTM, CDR2 ANQGSEA. V was pared by 4 bases and J by 7 bases, with 16 bases between. This CDR3 reads CSVGGGGGREKLFF. The CDR3 region has the DNA TGCAGCGTTGGGGGGGGAGGTGGTCGTGAAAAACTGTTTTTT.

V gene TRBV5-4 combines with J gene TRBJ1-3, with D perhaps matching TRBD1 (5 bases). This CDR3 contains 15 residues. The ends were cut back, 4 bases at V and 4 bases at J, with 15 bases in the middle. Germline CDR1 is SGHNT and CDR2 is YYREEE (reference sequence). As DNA, the CDR3 is TGTGCCAGCAGCCCGGCGGGGGGGAGAGGAAACACCATATATTTT. This codes for CASSPAGGRGNTIYF.

This clone turned up a few times. J is TRBJ2-1 and V is TRBV29-1; D not certain. This CDR3 contains 16 residues. Deletions cut 4 bases from V and 1 base from J, with 17 bases between. Germline values: CDR1 SQVTM, CDR2 ANQGSEA. In DNA, the CDR3 is TGCAGCGTTGTCATGCAGGAAGGCCAATCCTACAATGAGCAGTTCTTC. This sequence encodes CSVVMQEGQSYNEQFF.

This chain joins TRBV6-5 and TRBJ1-3; D is perhaps TRBD1 (6 bases). This CDR3 has 16 residues. V lost 4 bases to trimming and J lost 1 base, with 14 bases between them. Per the germline V gene, CDR1 is MNHEY and CDR2 is SVGAGI. DNA of the CDR3: TGTGCCAGCAGTTCGTTACAGGGTTCTTCTGGAAACACCATATATTTT. Its protein is CASSSLQGSSGNTIYF.